The clone carrying this T cell receptor (beta chain) was picked up a small number of times. Its antigen is as yet unknown. These data originate in a study of blood T cells in healthy people across ages. Study at large: Capture by template switching was about one barcoded beta molecule per two T cells.

Donors ranged from roughly 6 to 90 years old and were healthy Caucasians in Russia. CDR1 is SEHNR and CDR2 is FQNEAQ in the germline V gene (reference sequence). V lost 5 bases, J lost 0 bases, and 23 bases lay in between. This CDR3 has 18 amino acids. Study-level findings and limits: Naive CD4+ cell counts and diversity both ran higher in long-lived than in aged donors. Estimates of diversity drawn from one million T cells were considered underestimates.

The use of a sample-barcoded 5' primer and a J-beta primer mix characterized a second PCR of about 7 to 12 cycles. Each CDR3 protein gets one entry after TCRdb re-called the 5' RACE reads with MiXCR. The sample records around 1.5 million distinct CDR3 sequences, around two fifths being singletons. The chain has TRBV7-9 and TRBJ2-7; tentatively, D is TRBD1 (6 bases). Sequenced: blood. The receptor was derived from a young woman in good health. CDR3 sequence reads: CASSPSPQGLKNSYEQYF. The CDR3 region has the DNA TGTGCCAGCAGCCCCAGCCCACAGGGTTTGAAGAACTCCTACGAGCAGTACTTC.